The rows below give T cell receptor beta chains drawn from one sample of a study of T cell responses to AZD1222 COVID-19 vaccine. Only in-frame clones appear in the TCRdb table, and some are missing; sequencing was by immunoSEQ multiplex PCR. The sample lists some 170,000 clones; around 93% were seen once. This specimen was peripheral blood, taken 28 days after the second dose of the MenACWY control vaccine. The receptor source for this set is an adult who received the MenACWY meningococcal vaccine as a control. CDR3s include the opening cysteine and the closing phenylalanine or tryptophan. The D gene is left open where the match is weak. Part of the rows lack a size; the others show once, few, many or a class for expanded clones.

cdr3_aa | j_call | clone_size | d_call | v_call | cdr3_length
CASSPSARGSNQPQHF | TRBJ1-5 | - | - | TRBV27 | 16
CASSLSRDQPQHF | TRBJ1-5 | - | - | TRBV27 | 13
CASSLRLEGGQPQHF | TRBJ1-5 | once | - | TRBV4-1 | 15
CASSPGAYGYTF | TRBJ1-2 | - | - | TRBV18 | 12
CASSQGLAEETQYF | TRBJ2-5 | - | TRBD2 | TRBV4-2 | 14
CASSQDASHGGNQPQHF | TRBJ1-5 | - | - | TRBV4-2 | 17
CASSPTTTSRGDEQFF | TRBJ2-1 | - | - | TRBV7-3 | 16
CASSEVQGTEAFF | TRBJ1-1 | few | - | TRBV9 | 13
CASRPGTGGIHGYTF | TRBJ1-2 | - | TRBD1 | TRBV19 | 15
CASSPSIVEEQAFF | TRBJ1-1 | - | - | TRBV18 | 14
CASSVVSRDQPQHF | TRBJ1-5 | once | - | TRBV9 | 14
CASSLRQSNTEAFF | TRBJ1-1 | - | - | TRBV7-3 | 14
CASSSLNEQFF | TRBJ2-1 | - | - | TRBV11-2 | 11
CASSAGGTDTQYF | TRBJ2-3 | - | - | TRBV5-1 | 13
CASSLDFGGGYGYTF | TRBJ1-2 | - | - | TRBV5-1 | 15
CASSQGTEPGNTIYF | TRBJ1-3 | - | TRBD1 | TRBV4-2 | 15